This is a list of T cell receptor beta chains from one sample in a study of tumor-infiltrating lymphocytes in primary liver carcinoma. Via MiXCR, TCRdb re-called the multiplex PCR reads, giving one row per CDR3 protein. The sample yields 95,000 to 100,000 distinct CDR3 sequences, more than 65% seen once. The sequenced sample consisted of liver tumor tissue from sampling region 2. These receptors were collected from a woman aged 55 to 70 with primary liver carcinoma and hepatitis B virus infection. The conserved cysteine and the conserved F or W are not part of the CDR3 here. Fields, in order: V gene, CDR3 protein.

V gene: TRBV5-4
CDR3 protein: ASSPGTDQNILY

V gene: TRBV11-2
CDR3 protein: VISLGPGASYEQY

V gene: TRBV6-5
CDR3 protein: DSRPTDRGIQETQY

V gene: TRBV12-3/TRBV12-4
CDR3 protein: ANSSGGLTTDTQY

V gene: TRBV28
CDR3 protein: ASSSINSYEQY

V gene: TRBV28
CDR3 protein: ASSYPGISHPIGQF

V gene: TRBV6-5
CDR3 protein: ASSYRGPNEAF

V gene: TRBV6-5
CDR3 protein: ASSYGGALNTEAF

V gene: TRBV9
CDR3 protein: ASSPDEETQY

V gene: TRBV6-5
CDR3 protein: ASRCTMLAKKIQY

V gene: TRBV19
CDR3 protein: ASSGLAADTQY

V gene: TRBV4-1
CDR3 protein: ASSQVVSTGGMRPQH

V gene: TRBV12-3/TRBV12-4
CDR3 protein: ASTHRGYGSTIY

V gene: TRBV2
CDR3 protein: ASRGSGSGGETQY

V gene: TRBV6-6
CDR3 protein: ASSAGTSGGWVDEQF

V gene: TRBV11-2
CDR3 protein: ASSFSRRDETQY

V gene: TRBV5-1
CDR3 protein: ASQDGSSYNSLLH

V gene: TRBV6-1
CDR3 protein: VSSTGGITGELF

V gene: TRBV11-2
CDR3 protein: AGSSTGTTRATYGKLF

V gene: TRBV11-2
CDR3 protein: SSSLESEGTQY

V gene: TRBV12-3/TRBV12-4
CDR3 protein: ASSLGAGGGTDTQY

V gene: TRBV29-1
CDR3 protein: SAITGTGGVQC

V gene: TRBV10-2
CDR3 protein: ASMDSGIAKNIQY

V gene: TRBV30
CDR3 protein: AWSGRPTLRF

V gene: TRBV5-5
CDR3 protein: ASNLFPGLQYEQY

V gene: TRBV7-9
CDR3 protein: ASSLVGHATNEKLF

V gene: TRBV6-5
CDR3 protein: ASSYSAPGQSSYEQY

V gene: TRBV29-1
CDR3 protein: SIDGSFGEQY

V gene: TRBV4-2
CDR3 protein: VSSQGALNSYEPN

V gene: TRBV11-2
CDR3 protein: TCSYSRGSVRETQY

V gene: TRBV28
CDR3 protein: VSRGRAGTDTQY

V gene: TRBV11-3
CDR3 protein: AGSLRDSNEQF

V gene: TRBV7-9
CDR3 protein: ASILALGPTNEKLF

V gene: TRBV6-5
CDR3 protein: ASSYNFQVNTEAF

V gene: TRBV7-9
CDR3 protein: ANSTGLAGVNEQF

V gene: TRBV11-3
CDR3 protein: ASSLSGGDHEQY

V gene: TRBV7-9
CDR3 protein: ASSRRESTYEEQY

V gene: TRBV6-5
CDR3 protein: ASSPRWGTSYNEQF

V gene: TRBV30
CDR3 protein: AWSSASGVGQPQH

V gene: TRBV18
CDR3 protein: ASFGTANTEVF

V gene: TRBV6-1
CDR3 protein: ARSTGALRSEQF

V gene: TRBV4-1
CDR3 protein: ASSQDLYRSNEKLF

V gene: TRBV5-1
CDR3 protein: ASSDVKTEAF

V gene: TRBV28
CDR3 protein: ASTLSGRSYEQY

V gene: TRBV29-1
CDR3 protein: SVILALGNTIY

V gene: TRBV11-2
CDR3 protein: TSSLKGGSIGEQF

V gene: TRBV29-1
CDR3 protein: SVARGSGTAYHQY

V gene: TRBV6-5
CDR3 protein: ASSTPRNSHYEQY

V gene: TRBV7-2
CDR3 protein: ASSLATSLTYNEQF

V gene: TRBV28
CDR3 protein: ASTTPWGGRNYEQY

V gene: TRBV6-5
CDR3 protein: ASSAAGGYYEQY

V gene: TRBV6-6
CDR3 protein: ASSYSRPGGARYNEQF

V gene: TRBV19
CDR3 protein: ASSQSGNSYNEQF

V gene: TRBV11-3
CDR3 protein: ASSLGTSGKLEQF